The clone carrying this TCR beta chain showed up many times. Antigen unknown. After constant-region reverse-primer amplification, full-length variable regions underwent semi-nested PCR with Nested Universal Primer A. TCRdb reanalysed the 5' RACE reads using MiXCR and keeps one entry per CDR3 protein. The sample carries around 43,000 distinct CDR3 sequences, approximately 17% recorded once. Notes on the study in general: Tumor memory CD4+ T cell TCR gene usage was found to cluster with blood and lymph node memory CD4+ cells and with lymph node naive CD4+ cells. Tumor Treg TCRs overlapped most with tumor naive CD4+ cells. The larger-cohort validation was restricted to a single TCR beta V-J rearrangement rather than whole repertoires.

The junction had 5 bases not matched to a gene; V was cut back by 8 bases and J by 1 base. Germline loops: CDR1 MDHEN, CDR2 SYDVKM. This CDR3 is 14 amino acids long. Sequences were obtained from naive CD4+ T cells sorted from a lymph node. The subset was: naive CD4+ T cells, CD4+CD45RA+CD25-. The source is a female donor with breast cancer. The rearrangement uses TRBV28 and TRBJ1-5; TRBD1 aligns across 7 bases. The CDR3 protein is CASSRDSSNQPQHF. The CDR3 region has the DNA TGTGCCAGCTCCCGGGACAGCAGCAATCAGCCCCAGCATTTT.